Here is one T cell receptor (beta chain) with its context. A junction end diverges from the germline sequence, so it may reflect a read error. The germline gives CDR1 SEHNR, CDR2 FQNEAQ (reference sequence). CDR3 size: 13 residues. Amplification yielded TCR beta CDR3 regions, with RNA transcripts as the source. First-round RT-PCR targeting the TCR CDR3 was performed with the HTBI primer set. TCRdb passed the multiplex PCR reads through MiXCR, listing each CDR3 protein once. Here the sample spans about 560,000 distinct CDR3 sequences, about a sixth being singletons. The data stem from a study of T cells in Graves' hyperthyroidism and ophthalmopathy.

The sample taken for sequencing was blood. This receptor was taken from a young woman with Graves' hyperthyroidism. This chain connects TRBV7-9 to TRBJ2-5; D is tentatively TRBD1 or TRBD2 (5 bases each). The J call is uncertain, as TRBJ2-4 better fits the DNA end. The CDR3: CASSQGETSIQYF. CDR3 DNA: TGCGCCAGCAGCCAAGGGGAAACTAGCATTCAGTACTTC.